What follows are 25 T cell receptor beta chains derived from one specimen sequenced in a study of CD8 T cells in ankylosing spondylitis. TCRdb called the 5' RACE reads again in MiXCR, with one record for every CDR3 protein. The sample contains under 300,000 distinct CDR3 sequences, about 10% of which appear only once. The sample comprised blood, either unsorted or a sorted T cell fraction (not recorded which). Receptor source: a male donor with ankylosing spondylitis or in good health (not recorded which).

This clonotype showed up many times. The genes are TRBV10-3 and TRBJ2-1, with unresolved D. Looked up from germline, CDR1 is ENHRY and CDR2 is SYGVKD. Trimming removed 8 bases from V and 1 base from J, with 9 bases in between. The CDR3 length is 13 residues. CDR3 loop: CAIGRASYNEQFF. The CDR3, as DNA: TGTGCCATCGGTCGGGCGTCCTACAATGAGCAGTTCTTC.

As for this clonotype: A much larger clonotype is one base distant, so this may be a read error. The rearrangement uses TRBV20-1 and TRBJ2-7; D call uncertain. The V end lost 5 bases, the J end lost 2 bases, and 13 bases lay between the germline ends. Germline V gives CDR1 DFQATT, CDR2 SNEGSKA (reference sequence). The CDR3 is 13 residues long. The CDR3 DNA reads TGCAGTGCTGGAATAGTGCCCACCTACGAGCAGTACTTC. Its translation is CSAGIVPTYEQYF.

This clonotype has ten or more counts. This chain links TRBV12-3 or TRBV12-4 with TRBJ1-1; D call uncertain. Deletions cut 1 base from V and 3 bases from J, with 3 bases between. The CDR3 has 12 residues. In nucleotides, the CDR3 is TGTGCCAGCAGTTTAGTAGACACTGAAGCTTTCTTT. Encoded protein: CASSLVDTEAFF.

This clonotype was observed a handful of times. The chain joins TRBV11-2 to TRBJ2-3; possibly TRBD2 for D (6 bases). CDR3 length: 16 amino acids. Germline CDR1 and CDR2: SGHAT and FQNNGV. Trimming took 5 bases from V and 3 from J, leaving 18 bases between them. CDR3 nucleotide sequence: TGTGCCAGCAGCCGGGGCCAAAATCGGGAGACAGATACGCAGTATTTT. Translated, it gives CASSRGQNRETDTQYF.

The sample holds many counts of this clonotype. The J gene is TRBJ2-2, the V gene TRBV25-1; TRBD2 is a possible D gene (5 bases). This CDR3 spans 14 amino acids. CDR1 is MGHDK and CDR2 is SYGVNS in the germline V gene. V was shortened by 2 bases and J by 5 bases, with 9 bases between the two germline ends. CDR3 amino acids: CASSERWRTGELFF. The CDR3, as DNA: TGTGCCAGCAGTGAACGATGGAGGACCGGGGAGCTGTTTTTT.

Ten or more counts support this clonotype. The genes are TRBV5-1 and TRBJ2-7; D gene uncertain. The V end lost 7 bases, the J end lost 2 bases, and 13 bases lay between the germline ends. The CDR3 is made up of 13 amino acids. The germline gives CDR1 SGHRS, CDR2 YFSETQ. CDR3 region: CASSPSHTYEQYF. The CDR3, as DNA: TGCGCCAGCTCTCCGTCCCACACCTACGAGCAGTACTTC.

With respect to this clonotype: A much larger clone lies a single base off, so this may be a read error. The V gene is TRBV4-2, the J gene TRBJ1-4, with 9 bases fitting TRBD1. Germline CDR1 reads LGHNA; CDR2 reads YNFKEQ. The CDR3 is made up of 16 amino acids. J was trimmed by 7 bases and V by 0 bases; bases with no gene match: 6. For the CDR3, the DNA is TGTGCCAGCAGCCAAGAGGGGGACAGGGCAATTGAAAAACTGTTTTTT. It translates to CASSQEGDRAIEKLFF.

This clonotype was detected many times. The gene calls are TRBV5-1 and TRBJ2-1; D could derive from TRBD1 or TRBD2 (5 bases each). The CDR3 loop spans 15 amino acids. Trimming cost V 3 bases and J 7 bases, with 17 bases left between them. CDR1 SGHRS and CDR2 YFSETQ come from the germline V gene. DNA of the CDR3: TGCGCCAGCAGCTCCCCGTTGGGGGAGAGGAATGAGCAGTTCTTC. It specifies CASSSPLGERNEQFF. The full variable domain, with the rest looked up from reference TRBV5-1 and TRBJ2-1, is KAGVTQTPRYLIKTRGQQVTLSCSPISGHRSVSWYQQTPGQGLQFLFEYFSETQRNKGNFPGRFSGRQFSNSRSEMNVSTLELGDSALYLCASSSPLGERNEQFFGPGTRLTVL.

This clonotype was detected ten times or more. The junction shows a germline mismatch at one end, possibly a read error. This chain uses TRBV3-1 with TRBJ2-1, with 8 bases lining up with TRBD2. Germline V gives CDR1 LGHDT, CDR2 YNNKEL (reference sequence). This CDR3 is built from 15 residues. This chain's CDR3 is CASSQEAGAYNEQFF. CDR3 bases: TGCGCCAGCAGCCAAGAAGCGGGGGCGTACAATGAGCAGTTCTTC.

The J gene is TRBJ2-3, the V gene TRBV5-1; tentatively, D is TRBD1 or TRBD2 (6 bases each). V lost 2 bases and J 2 bases, leaving 9 bases between the germline ends. The CDR3 consists of 14 residues. Germline V gene sequence: CDR1 SGHRS, CDR2 YFSETQ. In DNA, the CDR3 is TGCGCCAGCAGCTTTACGGGGGCCACAGATACGCAGTATTTT. It specifies CASSFTGATDTQYF.

J is TRBJ2-5 and V is TRBV9; 9 bases fit TRBD2. The CDR3 has 14 residues. CDR1 SGDLS and CDR2 YYNGEE come from the germline V gene. The V and J ends lost 3 bases and 5 bases, in that order; junction bases with no gene match: 5. The CDR3 here is CASSAGTSRETQYF. The DNA for the CDR3 is TGTGCCAGCAGCGCAGGGACTAGCAGGGAGACCCAGTACTTC. The complete variable domain, with remaining parts taken from reference TRBV9 and TRBJ2-5, reads DSGVTQTPKHLITATGQRVTLRCSPRSGDLSVYWYQQSLDQGLQFLIQYYNGEERAKGNILERFSAQQFPDLHSELNLSSLELGDSALYFCASSAGTSRETQYFGPGTRLLVL.

The CDR3 bases are TGTGCCAGCTTAGACGCCCGTGGGGTCACCGGGGAGCTGTTTTTT. This sequence encodes CASLDARGVTGELFF. V is TRBV6-1 and J is TRBJ2-2; D is uncertain. The CDR3 length is 15 residues. V lost 8 bases and J lost 4, with 17 bases in between. The germline gives CDR1 MNHNS, CDR2 SASEGT.

There are many counts of this clonotype. J is TRBJ1-4 and V is TRBV5-1; D is ambiguous. CDR3 length: 14 residues. Trimming left V 1 base short and J 3 bases short, with 7 bases between. Germline CDR1 and CDR2: SGHRS and YFSETQ. The CDR3 is CASSLMPANEKLFF. Written as DNA, the CDR3 is TGCGCCAGCAGCTTGATGCCAGCTAATGAAAAACTGTTTTTT.

The chain carries TRBV11-2 and TRBJ2-3; maybe TRBD1 (5 bases). V lost 8 bases and J lost 6, with 9 bases in between. The CDR3 is 11 residues long. Germline CDR1 is SGHAT and CDR2 is FQNNGV. CDR3 protein: CASRKGDTQYF. The CDR3 nucleotides read TGTGCCAGCCGAAAGGGGGATACGCAGTATTTT.

This clonotype occurred many times. This rearrangement joins TRBV5-1 to TRBJ2-2; D is possibly TRBD2 (6 bases). Trimming cost V 4 bases and J 1 base, with 17 bases left between them. Germline lookup yields CDR1 SGHRS and CDR2 YFSETQ. This CDR3 contains 17 residues. CDR3 in amino acids: CASSPSRLVRNTGELFF. As DNA, the CDR3 is TGCGCCAGCAGCCCGTCCCGACTAGTTCGGAACACCGGGGAGCTGTTTTTT.

This clonotype showed up just a few times. The rearrangement joins TRBV3-1 to TRBJ2-2; D not certain. Germline-derived CDR1 and CDR2 are LGHDT and YNNKEL (reference sequence). With 4 bases removed from V and 11 bases from J, the gap between germline ends came to 23 bases. There are 16 residues in the CDR3. CDR3 coding DNA: TGTGCCAGCAGCCCCTTTCGCAGTGCAGTGTACAAAGAGCTGTTTTTT. Amino acids: CASSPFRSAVYKELFF.

The sample holds a few counts of this clonotype. V gene TRBV12-3 or TRBV12-4 combines with J gene TRBJ2-3; D gene unclear. The CDR3 has 15 residues. Trimming removed 4 bases at V and 4 bases at J, with 15 bases between. The CDR3 region is CASSSDLNIADTQYF. The CDR3 coding sequence is TGTGCCAGCAGTTCCGACCTTAACATCGCAGATACGCAGTATTTT.

The sample holds many counts of this clonotype. This chain joins TRBV5-1 and TRBJ1-1; D is perhaps TRBD1 (5 bases). This CDR3 spans 14 amino acids. The germline CDR1 and CDR2 sequences are SGHRS and YFSETQ. Trimming pared 5 bases from V and 1 base from J, leaving 12 bases between. The CDR3 DNA is TGCGCCAGCAGGTGGGGCCATACGAACACTGAAGCTTTCTTT. Amino acids: CASRWGHTNTEAFF.

Only a few counts were recorded for this clonotype. The V and J genes are TRBV10-3 and TRBJ2-2; D might be TRBD2 (5 bases). The V gene's germline CDR1 is ENHRY and CDR2 SYGVKD. V lost 2 bases, J lost 1 base, and 23 bases lay in between. The CDR3 sequence is 20 residues long. The DNA for the CDR3 is TGTGCCATCAGTGAGCCGGGGTGGGCCGAGCCTGTCCTGAACACCGGGGAGCTGTTTTTT. It specifies CAISEPGWAEPVLNTGELFF.

There are many counts of this clonotype. The chain joins TRBV9 to TRBJ2-2, with D unclear. This CDR3 region has 17 residues. The germline CDR1 and CDR2 sequences are SGDLS and YYNGEE. V lost 4 bases to trimming and J lost 6 bases, with 22 bases between them. The CDR3 bases are TGTGCCAGCAGCCCCCCCTTGAGTAGTGGTCGTCCCGGGGAGCTGTTTTTT. This codes for CASSPPLSSGRPGELFF.

This clonotype was seen a few times. This chain joins TRBV7-2 and TRBJ1-5, with D possibly matching TRBD1 (5 bases). The CDR3 consists of 13 residues. Germline loops: CDR1 SGHTA, CDR2 FQGNSA. V was trimmed by 2 bases and J by 9 bases, leaving 11 bases between them. The DNA of the CDR3 is TGTGCCAGCAGCTTAAGGGGCGGCCGGCCCCAGCATTTT. It codes for CASSLRGGRPQHF.

This clonotype was detected only a few times. V is TRBV12-3 or TRBV12-4 and J is TRBJ2-7; D is perhaps TRBD1 or TRBD2 (5 bases each). Trimming removed 5 bases from V and 2 bases from J, with 10 bases in between. This CDR3 has 13 amino acids. The CDR3 DNA sequence: TGTGCCAGCAGTCGGGACCTCACCTACGAGCAGTACTTC. Its protein is CASSRDLTYEQYF.

This clonotype showed up many times. This rearrangement joins TRBV20-1 to TRBJ1-1; TRBD1 aligns across 7 bases. This CDR3 is built from 14 residues. Germline V CDR1 and CDR2: DFQATT, SNEGSKA (reference sequence). With 3 bases clipped from V and 3 bases from J, the junction kept 7 bases outside the gene matches. CDR3 amino acids: CSASRGQSYTEAFF. The DNA of the CDR3 is TGCAGTGCTAGTAGGGGACAGTCATACACTGAAGCTTTCTTT.

The sample holds many counts of this clonotype. V usage is TRBV20-1 and J usage is TRBJ2-1, with 8 bases identical to TRBD2. With V trimmed by 8 bases and J by 3 bases, 9 bases remained unmatched. The germline gives CDR1 DFQATT, CDR2 SNEGSKA (reference sequence). The CDR3 is 14 residues long. The CDR3 here is CSFHGGGNYNEQFF. The CDR3 DNA sequence: TGCAGTTTCCACGGGGGGGGAAACTACAATGAGCAGTTCTTC.

There are many counts of this clonotype. The rearrangement uses TRBV29-1 and TRBJ1-1; no firm D call. This CDR3 has 14 amino acids. The V end lost 3 bases, the J end lost 0 bases, and 11 bases lay between the germline ends. Germline V CDR1 and CDR2: SQVTM, ANQGSEA. DNA of the CDR3: TGCAGCGTTGATAAGGGAGGAGTGAACACTGAAGCTTTCTTT. The encoded protein is CSVDKGGVNTEAFF. Based on the CDR3 plus reference TRBV29-1 and TRBJ1-1, the full variable domain is SAVISQKPSRDICQRGTSLTIQCQVDSQVTMMFWYRQQPGQSLTLIATANQGSEATYESGFVIDKFPISRPNLTFSTLTVSNMSPEDSSIYLCSVDKGGVNTEAFFGQGTRLTVV.